This T cell receptor beta chain is from a study of blood T cell repertoires in COVID-19. The germline V gene encodes CDR1 LGHNA and CDR2 YSLEER. V dropped 1 base and J dropped 6 bases, with 10 bases sitting between them. The CDR3 covers 14 residues. Measured with immunoSEQ multiplex PCR; TCRdb has only the in-frame clones, and not every one. The repertoire holds 200,000 or so clones, with around 80% as singletons. The sequenced sample was peripheral blood. The V and J genes are TRBV4-3 and TRBJ2-1; D call uncertain. The TCR comes from a human donor with acute or convalescent COVID-19. The donor label of this sample is uncertain. The CDR3 coding sequence is TGCGCCAGCAGCCAAGGTGGCCCTTTCAATGAGCAGTTCTTC. Amino acid sequence: CASSQGGPFNEQFF.